Below, 11 T cell receptor beta chains from the same sample are listed, as sequenced in a study of blood T cell repertoires in COVID-19. Assay used: immunoSEQ multiplex PCR; TCRdb lists only in-frame clones, some missing. The table lists around 80,000 clones, under 80% of them singletons. Sequenced sample: peripheral blood. The origin of the receptors is a woman at least 80 years old with active or convalescent COVID-19.

This CDR3 is CASSAGQGAIGGYTF. The CDR3 nucleotides read TGTGCCAGCAGCGCAGGACAGGGGGCCATCGGCGGCTACACCTTC. V usage is TRBV9 and J usage is TRBJ1-2; 11 positions match TRBD1. The CDR3 has 15 amino acids. The germline CDR1 and CDR2 sequences are SGDLS and YYNGEE. Trimming took 3 bases from V and 8 from J; bases not matched to a gene: 9. Full variable domain (missing parts from reference TRBV9 and TRBJ1-2): DSGVTQTPKHLITATGQRVTLRCSPRSGDLSVYWYQQSLDQGLQFLIQYYNGEERAKGNILERFSAQQFPDLHSELNLSSLELGDSALYFCASSAGQGAIGGYTFGSGTRLTVV.

The genes are TRBV10-1 and TRBJ2-2; D may be TRBD1 (6 bases). Germline values: CDR1 WNHNN, CDR2 SYGVQD (reference sequence). V was shortened by 6 bases and J by 2 bases, with 10 bases between the two germline ends. The CDR3 length is 14 residues. The CDR3 sequence: CASRLDRNTGELFF. The DNA for the CDR3 is TGCGCCAGCAGACTGGACAGAAACACCGGGGAGCTGTTTTTT.

With respect to this clone: A junction end diverges from the germline sequence, so it may reflect a read error. This chain connects TRBV5-6 to TRBJ1-4, with 8 nucleotides matching TRBD1. The CDR3 spans 16 residues. Germline values: CDR1 SGHDT, CDR2 YYEEEE. The CDR3 region has the DNA TGTGCCAGCACCTTGACAGGGGCAGAGGGTAATGAAAAACTGTTTTTT. It codes for CASTLTGAEGNEKLFF.

The genes are TRBV6-5 and TRBJ2-5; 7 bases are shared with TRBD1. The CDR3 is 13 amino acids. CDR1 and CDR2 (germline): MNHEY, SVGAGI. J was trimmed by 5 bases and V by 7 bases; bases with no gene match: 7. The CDR3 sequence is CASNRQGEETQYF. The CDR3 coding sequence is TGTGCCAGCAACAGACAGGGTGAGGAGACCCAGTACTTC.

The chain carries TRBV4-3 and TRBJ1-4, with 7 positions matching TRBD1. Germline CDR1 LGHNA, CDR2 YSLEER. This CDR3 region has 15 residues. The ends lost 3 bases at V and 5 bases at J; junction bases unmatched: 6. CDR3 sequence: CASSQLGTDNEKLFF. In nucleotides, the CDR3 is TGCGCCAGCAGCCAGCTCGGGACAGACAATGAAAAACTGTTTTTT.

The chain has TRBV28 and TRBJ1-2; weak D call: TRBD1 (5 bases). The CDR3 length is 14 residues. Trimming shortened V by 3 bases and J by 2 bases, and 10 bases separated the two germline ends. From germline, CDR1 is MDHEN and CDR2 SYDVKM. In DNA form, the CDR3 reads TGTGCCAGCAGTTTCCTTGGGGGGAACTATGGCTACACCTTC. This gives the protein CASSFLGGNYGYTF.

The sample holds a few counts of this clone. The J gene is TRBJ2-3, the V gene TRBV19; 8 nucleotides line up with TRBD1. V shed 6 bases and J 6 bases; nucleotides not matched to a gene: 14. Germline CDR1 reads LNHDA; CDR2 reads SQIVND (reference sequence). There are 16 residues in the CDR3. CDR3 protein: CASRSTGVRVADTQYF. The CDR3 bases are TGTGCCAGTAGATCGACAGGGGTAAGAGTAGCTGATACGCAGTATTTT.

V usage is TRBV7-3 and J usage is TRBJ2-6, with D possibly matching TRBD2 (6 bases). The CDR3 totals 20 residues. V was pared by 5 bases and J by 4 bases, with 27 bases between. From germline, CDR1 is SGHTA and CDR2 FQGTGA. The CDR3 DNA reads as TGTGCCAGCAGCCCCCAACCGTTTTTGGGGGGAGTGGGAGGGGCCAACGTCCTGACTTTC. Its protein product is CASSPQPFLGGVGGANVLTF. Full variable domain (missing parts from reference TRBV7-3 and TRBJ2-6): GAGVSQTPSNKVTEKGKYVELRCDPISGHTALYWYRQSLGQGPEFLIYFQGTGAADDSGLPNDRFFAVRPEGSVSTLKIQRTERGDSAVYLCASSPQPFLGGVGGANVLTFGAGSRLTVL.

The chain is built from TRBV6-5 and TRBJ2-7; a weak D match, TRBD1 (6 bases). Germline values: CDR1 MNHEY, CDR2 SVGAGI. The CDR3 covers 16 residues. V gave up 4 bases and J gave up 2 bases, with 18 bases separating them. The CDR3 DNA reads as TGTGCCAGCAGTTCCCCCCCAGGGGTTTTTCCCTACGAGCAGTACTTC. This translates into CASSSPPGVFPYEQYF.

The rearrangement uses TRBV30 and TRBJ2-5; 7 bases line up with TRBD2. Germline CDR1 is GTSNPN and CDR2 is SVGIG (reference sequence). The V gene end was trimmed by 1 base and the J gene end by 1 base; junction bases not matched to a gene: 3. The CDR3 sequence is 14 residues long. For the CDR3, the DNA is TGTGCCTGGAGTGAGGGGACTATCCAAGAGACCCAGTACTTC. Encoded protein: CAWSEGTIQETQYF.

The J gene is TRBJ1-2, the V gene TRBV13; 7 bases are shared with TRBD1. This CDR3 region has 16 residues. V lost 5 bases, J lost 7 bases, and 16 bases stayed unmatched. CDR1 is PRHDT and CDR2 is FYEKMQ in the germline V gene (reference sequence). CDR3 region: CASSRGGTELSGGYTF. The CDR3 bases are TGTGCCAGCAGCAGAGGTGGGACAGAGCTGTCTGGTGGCTACACCTTC.